This TCR beta chain was documented in a study of CXCR3-negative and CXCR3-positive naive CD8 T cells. Study-wide results and caveats: TRB CDR3s of CXCR3-positive naive cells were more hydrophobic than those of CXCR3-negative naive cells. Surface CD5 looked about the same in the naive subsets, so the authors worked out TCR strength from TRB CDR3 properties.

Via 5' RACE with UMI labels, TRB cDNA libraries were prepared. TCRdb re-called the 5' RACE reads and catalogs CDR3 proteins one per entry, DNA excluded. Its clone listing holds 55,000 to 75,000 distinct CDR3 sequences. The CDR3 runs 17 residues. Comments on this clonotype: The antigen is not known.

Sequencing was performed on naive CXCR3+ CD8+ T cells from blood. Described subset: CD45RO-CCR7+CD27+CD95- naive CD8+ T cells expressing CXCR3 (TNR3+). The sequence was collected from a human donor in good health. Some clones in this sample may be carry-over from other donors' samples. The chain couples TRBV12-3 or TRBV12-4 to TRBJ2-1; checking the TCRdb D call of TRBD1 is not possible without DNA. The CDR3 sequence is CASTKFRGETAYNEQFF.